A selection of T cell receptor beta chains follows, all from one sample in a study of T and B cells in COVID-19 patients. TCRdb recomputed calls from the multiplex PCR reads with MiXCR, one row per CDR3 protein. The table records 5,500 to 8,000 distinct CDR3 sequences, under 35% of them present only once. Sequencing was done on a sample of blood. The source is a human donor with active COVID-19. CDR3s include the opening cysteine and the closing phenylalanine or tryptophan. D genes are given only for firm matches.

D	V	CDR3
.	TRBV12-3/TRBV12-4	CASSFLGNNEQFF
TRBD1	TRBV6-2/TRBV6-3	CASTPDRNYGYTF
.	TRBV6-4	CASSYVSADQPQHF
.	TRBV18	CASSRGTDTQYF
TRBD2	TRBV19	CASSNRGGEETQYF
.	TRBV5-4	CASSTTNTEAFF
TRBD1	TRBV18	CASSLLQGAADTEAFF
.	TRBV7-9	CASSLGGDGGELFF
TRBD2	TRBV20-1	CSASSGTSGGYNEQFF
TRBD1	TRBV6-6	CASSFPQTGESNEQLF
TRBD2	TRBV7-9	CASSLPGGGSKQYF
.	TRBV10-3	CAISDSDQPQHF
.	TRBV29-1	CSVPDGRGETQYF